This paragraph reports one T cell receptor beta chain. Its antigen is unidentified. V gave up 9 bases and J gave up 3 bases; unmatched junction bases: 4. CDR1 and CDR2 (germline): SNHLY, FYNNEI. The CDR3 covers 13 residues. The data were obtained in a study of OX40 agonist ivuxolimab in advanced cancers. Study-wide context: The patients got ivuxolimab, which is an agonistic anti-OX40 (CD134) antibody. Dose-escalation patients' cancers were hepatocellular carcinoma, melanoma, renal cell or head and neck cancer.

Using immunoSEQ multiplex PCR, the repertoire was profiled, and TCRdb retains in-frame clones only, with some absent. The profile covers under 65,000 clones, with approximately 84% appearing a single time and 3% taken by the ten largest. The study's findings and limits: The specificity for antigen of the expanded peripheral T cells was not determined. Low normalized T-cell clonal expansion was additionally recorded for some nonresponders.

The TCR was taken from an adult with an advanced solid tumor such as melanoma, head and neck, liver or kidney cancer. The sample was CD4+ or CD8+ T cells sorted from blood, taken in a trial of the OX40 agonist ivuxolimab. This sequence joins TRBV2 and TRBJ2-2; 7 bases map to TRBD1. The CDR3 loop reads CARQGLDTGELFF. CDR3 coding DNA: TGTGCCAGACAGGGGTTGGACACCGGGGAGCTGTTTTTT. Supplemented by reference TRBV2 and TRBJ2-2, the full variable domain reads EPEVTQTPSHQVTQMGQEVILRCVPISNHLYFYWYRQILGQKVEFLVSFYNNEISEKSEIFDDQFSVERPDGSNFTLKIRSTKLEDSAMYFCARQGLDTGELFFGEGSRLTVL.